These T cell receptor beta chains were read from a single sample in a study of human thymus T cells. The method was immunoSEQ multiplex PCR; TCRdb's version includes in-frame clones alone and lacks a portion of them. The sample lists roughly 130,000 clones, 90% to 95% seen once, with 0.02% to 0.03% in the top ten. Sample: thymus tissue. Receptor source: a boy less than two years old with a congenital heart defect but otherwise immunologically healthy. The CDR3 runs from the conserved cysteine through the conserved F or W. D genes are given only for firm matches. Not all rows give a size; the values are once, few, many and, for expanded clones, a class.

CDR3: CASSEKRDRNYGYTF; DNA: TGTGCCAGCAGTGAAAAAAGGGACAGAAACTATGGCTACACCTTC; D: TRBD1; J: TRBJ1-2; V: TRBV2; size: NA
CDR3: CSVEIWDTQYF; DNA: TGCAGCGTTGAGATTTGGGATACGCAGTATTTT; D: NA; J: TRBJ2-3; V: TRBV29-1; size: once
CDR3: CSVFSGGSTDTQYF; DNA: TGCAGCGTTTTCTCAGGGGGGTCCACAGATACGCAGTATTTT; D: NA; J: TRBJ2-3; V: TRBV29-1; size: NA
CDR3: CASSQDSSGVHNEQFF; DNA: TGCGCCAGCAGCCAAGACTCGTCAGGGGTTCACAATGAGCAGTTCTTC; D: NA; J: TRBJ2-1; V: TRBV4-3; size: NA
CDR3: CASSPPETGQVIGYSPLHF; DNA: TGCGCCAGCAGCCCGCCTGAGACAGGGCAGGTAATTGGATATTCACCCCTCCACTTT; D: TRBD1; J: TRBJ1-6; V: TRBV4-1; size: NA
CDR3: CASSPGPNYGYTF; DNA: TGTGCCAGCAGCCCTGGGCCTAACTATGGCTACACCTTC; D: NA; J: TRBJ1-2; V: TRBV7-2; size: NA
CDR3: CATARDSPNEKLFF; DNA: TGTGCCACCGCTCGGGACAGCCCGAATGAAAAACTGTTTTTT; D: TRBD1; J: TRBJ1-4; V: TRBV2; size: NA
CDR3: CAISESQGQQETQYF; DNA: TGTGCCATCAGTGAGTCCCAGGGTCAGCAAGAGACCCAGTACTTC; D: NA; J: TRBJ2-5; V: TRBV10-3; size: NA
CDR3: CASSLESRGAQNTEAFF; DNA: TGTGCCAGCAGCTTAGAATCTCGGGGGGCTCAGAACACTGAAGCTTTCTTT; D: NA; J: TRBJ1-1; V: TRBV7-2; size: NA
CDR3: CASSVAAGGNNIQYF; DNA: TGTGCCAGCAGCGTAGCAGCGGGGGGCAACAACATTCAGTACTTC; D: TRBD2; J: TRBJ2-4; V: TRBV9; size: NA
CDR3: CASSGTGEHTEAFF; DNA: TGTGCCAGCAGTGGGACAGGGGAGCACACTGAAGCTTTCTTT; D: TRBD1; J: TRBJ1-1; V: TRBV6-1; size: NA
CDR3: CASSFITGGKGYTF; DNA: TGTGCCAGCAGTTTCATTACAGGGGGAAAGGGCTACACCTTC; D: TRBD1; J: TRBJ1-2; V: TRBV27; size: NA
CDR3: CASSPGFAKAKNIQYF; DNA: TGTGCCAGCAGCCCAGGTTTTGCGAAAGCCAAAAACATTCAGTACTTC; D: NA; J: TRBJ2-4; V: TRBV9; size: NA
CDR3: CASSSRAYGYTF; DNA: TGTGCCAGCAGCTCCAGGGCCTATGGCTACACCTTC; D: NA; J: TRBJ1-2; V: TRBV7-2; size: NA
CDR3: CASSQDPQLTSTDTQYF; DNA: TGCGCCAGCAGCCAAGATCCGCAGCTAACTAGCACAGATACGCAGTATTTT; D: NA; J: TRBJ2-3; V: TRBV4-3; size: NA
CDR3: CASSLEGMNTEAFF; DNA: TGTGCCAGCAGCTTAGAGGGGATGAACACTGAAGCTTTCTTT; D: NA; J: TRBJ1-1; V: TRBV7-9; size: NA
CDR3: CASSLGRDSREQYF; DNA: TGTGCCAGCAGCTTAGGAAGGGACTCACGCGAGCAGTACTTC; D: NA; J: TRBJ2-7; V: TRBV7-6; size: NA
CDR3: CASTRNRETQYF; DNA: TGTGCCAGCACTAGGAACCGAGAGACCCAGTACTTC; D: NA; J: TRBJ2-5; V: TRBV13; size: NA
CDR3: CASSPPWETGDNEQFF; DNA: TGTGCCAGCTCACCACCTTGGGAGACAGGGGACAATGAGCAGTTCTTC; D: TRBD1; J: TRBJ2-1; V: TRBV18; size: NA
CDR3: CATSRATNTEAFF; DNA: TGTGCCACCAGCAGAGCCACGAACACTGAAGCTTTCTTT; D: NA; J: TRBJ1-1; V: TRBV15; size: NA
CDR3: CASRGGGDTQYF; DNA: TGTGCCAGCAGGGGCGGGGGGGATACGCAGTATTTT; D: TRBD2; J: TRBJ2-3; V: TRBV7-9; size: NA